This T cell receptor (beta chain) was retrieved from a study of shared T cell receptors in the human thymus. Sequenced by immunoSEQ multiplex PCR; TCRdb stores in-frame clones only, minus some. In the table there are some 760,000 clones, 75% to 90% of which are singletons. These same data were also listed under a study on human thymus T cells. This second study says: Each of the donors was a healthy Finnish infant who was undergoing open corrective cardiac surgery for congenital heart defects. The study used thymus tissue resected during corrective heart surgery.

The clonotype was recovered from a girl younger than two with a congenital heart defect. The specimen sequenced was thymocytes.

The CDR3 protein is CASSFGQSNTEAFF. In DNA form, the CDR3 reads TGTGCCAGCAGTTTTGGGCAGTCGAACACTGAAGCTTTCTTT. The chain is built from TRBV27 and TRBJ1-1; no reliable D call. Trimming removed 3 bases at V and 1 base at J, with 9 bases between. Germline lookup yields CDR1 MNHEY and CDR2 SMNVEV (reference sequence). The CDR3 is 14 amino acids.